The sequence of this T cell receptor (beta chain) was determined in a study of blood T cell repertoires in COVID-19. At the level of the study: Both acute and convalescent COVID-19 samples were obtained from the United States, Italy and Spain. Sample material is recorded as cDNA or gDNA derived from T cells, B-cell-depleted T cells, or PBMCs.

Measured with immunoSEQ multiplex PCR; TCRdb has only the in-frame clones, and not every one. The sample has around 83,000 clones; more than 85% are singletons. CDR3 length equals 17 residues. Unmatched junction bases numbered 10, after V lost 4 bases and J lost 4 bases. Germline CDR1 SNHLY, CDR2 FYNNEI. V usage is TRBV2 and J usage is TRBJ2-2; TRBD1 agrees at 9 bases. The TCR was taken from a man older than 75 with active or convalescent COVID-19. Sequenced material: peripheral blood. As DNA, the CDR3 is TGTGCCAGCAGTGGACCCGGGACAGGGTTTTTCACCGGGGAGCTGTTTTTT. Translation gives CASSGPGTGFFTGELFF.